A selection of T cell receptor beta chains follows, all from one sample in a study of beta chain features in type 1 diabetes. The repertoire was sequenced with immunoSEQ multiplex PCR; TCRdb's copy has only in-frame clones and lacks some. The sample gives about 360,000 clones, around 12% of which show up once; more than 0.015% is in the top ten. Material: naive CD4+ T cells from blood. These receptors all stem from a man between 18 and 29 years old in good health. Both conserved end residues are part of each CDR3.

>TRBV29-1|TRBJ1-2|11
CSGTGTVGYTF
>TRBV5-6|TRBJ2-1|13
CASSSRAGNEQFF
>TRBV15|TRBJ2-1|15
CATSREAGGSNEQFF
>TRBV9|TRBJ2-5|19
CASSEAKGTLEGALETQYF
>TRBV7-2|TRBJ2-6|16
CASSLNAASGANVLTF
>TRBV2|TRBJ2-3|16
CASSHPGTTVTDTQYF
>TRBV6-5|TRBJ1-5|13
CASGRGRGQPQHF
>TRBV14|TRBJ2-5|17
CASSPWTSGSPQETQYF
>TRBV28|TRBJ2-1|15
CASSLPRDRVGEQFF
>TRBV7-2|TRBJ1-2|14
CASSLPSKTGGYTF
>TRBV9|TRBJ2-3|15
CASSVVAGSTDTQYF
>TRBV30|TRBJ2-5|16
CAWSVTGGAFSETQYF
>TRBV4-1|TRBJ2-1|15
CASSARDRPYNEQFF
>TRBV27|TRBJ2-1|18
CASRLGLAGVPSGNEQFF
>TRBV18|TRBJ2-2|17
CASSPPRQGQYTGELFF
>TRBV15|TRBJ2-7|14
CATSRELGNYEQYF
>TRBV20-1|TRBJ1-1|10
CSASVQEAFF
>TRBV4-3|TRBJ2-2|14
CASSQDRGPGELFF
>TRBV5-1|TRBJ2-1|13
CASSLERGGEQFF
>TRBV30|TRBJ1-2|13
CAWRTGGHYGYTF
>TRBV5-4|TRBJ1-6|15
CASSPNRQENSPLHF
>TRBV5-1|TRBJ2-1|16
CASQSSGGALYNEQFF
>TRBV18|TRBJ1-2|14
CASSPAGQMYGYTF
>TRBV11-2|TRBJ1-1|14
CASSFSGSNTEAFF
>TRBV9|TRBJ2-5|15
CASSTGRGGEETQYF
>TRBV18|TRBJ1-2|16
CASSPPIAGGNYGYTF
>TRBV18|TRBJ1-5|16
CASSPEVGLSNQPQHF
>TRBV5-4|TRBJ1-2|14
CASSPGERDYGYTF
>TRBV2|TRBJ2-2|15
CASSERYPHTGELFF
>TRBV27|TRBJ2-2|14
CASSFRGLTGELFF
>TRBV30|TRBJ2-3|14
CACSPSGNTDTQYF
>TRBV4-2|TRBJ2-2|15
CASSPRHQAAGELFF
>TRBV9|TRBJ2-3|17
CASSPPRAGKASDTQYF
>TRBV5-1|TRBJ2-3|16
CASSFRTSGNTDTQYF
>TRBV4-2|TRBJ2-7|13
CASSLGTSYEQYF
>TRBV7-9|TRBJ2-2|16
CASSLDGRRWTGELFF
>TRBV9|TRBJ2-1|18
CASSRGGGTSRTYNEQFF
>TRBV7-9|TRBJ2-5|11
CASRAQETQYF
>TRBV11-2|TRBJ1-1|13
CASSSQVNTEAFF
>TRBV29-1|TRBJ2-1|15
CSVGPLLAGYNEQFF
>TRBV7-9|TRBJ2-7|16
CASSPGSRAGDYEQYF
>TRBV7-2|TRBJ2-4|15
CASSLAQQPLNIQYF